This T cell receptor (beta chain) was recorded in a study of OX40 agonist ivuxolimab in advanced cancers. Study overall: An anti-OX40 (CD134) antibody with agonistic activity, ivuxolimab, was administered to patients.

Only in-frame clones appear in the TCRdb table, and some are missing; sequencing was by immunoSEQ multiplex PCR. The data hold about 48,000 clones, with roughly 81% observed a single time. This CDR3 spans 14 amino acids. CDR1 SGHTA and CDR2 FQGNSA come from the germline V gene. Sequencing used CD4+ or CD8+ T cells sorted from blood, obtained in a trial of the OX40 agonist ivuxolimab. V gene TRBV7-2 combines with J gene TRBJ2-5; D tentatively reads TRBD1 or TRBD2 (5 bases each). The assigned J gene may be wrong: the sequence end matches TRBJ2-7 better. The clonotype comes from an adult with an advanced solid tumor such as melanoma, head and neck, liver or kidney cancer. In nucleotides, the CDR3 is TGTGCCAGCAGCTTAGACGGGACCCCCTACGAGCAGTACTTC. It specifies CASSLDGTPYEQYF.